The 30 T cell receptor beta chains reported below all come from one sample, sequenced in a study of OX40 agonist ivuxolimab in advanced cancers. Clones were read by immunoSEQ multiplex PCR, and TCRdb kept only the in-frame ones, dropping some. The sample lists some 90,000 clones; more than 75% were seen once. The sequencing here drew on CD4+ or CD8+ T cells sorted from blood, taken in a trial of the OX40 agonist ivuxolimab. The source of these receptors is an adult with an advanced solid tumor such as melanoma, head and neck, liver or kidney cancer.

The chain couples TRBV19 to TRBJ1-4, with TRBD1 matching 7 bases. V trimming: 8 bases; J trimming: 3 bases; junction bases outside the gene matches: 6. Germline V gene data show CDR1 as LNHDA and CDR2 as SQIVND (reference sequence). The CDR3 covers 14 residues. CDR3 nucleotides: TGTGCCAGTCACTCGCAGGGGGCTAATGAAAAACTGTTTTTT. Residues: CASHSQGANEKLFF.

CDR3: CSAVAQETQYF. CDR3 DNA: TGCAGTGCAGTGGCCCAAGAGACCCAGTACTTC. The chain has TRBV20-1 and TRBJ2-5; D is uncertain. Looked up from germline, CDR1 is DFQATT and CDR2 is SNEGSKA (reference sequence). The V gene lost 6 bases and the J gene lost 1 base, with 6 bases spanning the gap. CDR3 length: 11 residues.

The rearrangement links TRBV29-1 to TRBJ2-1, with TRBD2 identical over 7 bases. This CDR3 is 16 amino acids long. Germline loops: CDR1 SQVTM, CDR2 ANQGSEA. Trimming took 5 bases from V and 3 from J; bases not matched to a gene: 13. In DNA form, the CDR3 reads TGCAGCGTTTTGTCGGGAGGCCCTCCTTTCTACAATGAGCAGTTCTTC. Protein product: CSVLSGGPPFYNEQFF.

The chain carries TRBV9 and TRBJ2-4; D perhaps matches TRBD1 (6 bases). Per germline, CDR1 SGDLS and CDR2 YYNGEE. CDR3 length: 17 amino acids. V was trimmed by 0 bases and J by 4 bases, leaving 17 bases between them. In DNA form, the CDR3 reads TGTGCCAGCAGCGTAGCTCCGTCCTTGGGGGCTAAAAACATTCAGTACTTC. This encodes CASSVAPSLGAKNIQYF. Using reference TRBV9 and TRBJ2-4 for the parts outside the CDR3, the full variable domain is DSGVTQTPKHLITATGQRVTLRCSPRSGDLSVYWYQQSLDQGLQFLIQYYNGEERAKGNILERFSAQQFPDLHSELNLSSLELGDSALYFCASSVAPSLGAKNIQYFGAGTRLSVL.

Written as DNA, the CDR3 is TGTGCCAGCAGTCCCAGTGGGGAGCTGTTTTTT. Translation: CASSPSGELFF. The chain links TRBV7-9 to TRBJ2-2; D unresolved. The CDR3 runs 11 residues. Germline CDR1 and CDR2: SEHNR and FQNEAQ (reference sequence). V was clipped by 6 bases and J by 8 bases, with 7 bases between them.

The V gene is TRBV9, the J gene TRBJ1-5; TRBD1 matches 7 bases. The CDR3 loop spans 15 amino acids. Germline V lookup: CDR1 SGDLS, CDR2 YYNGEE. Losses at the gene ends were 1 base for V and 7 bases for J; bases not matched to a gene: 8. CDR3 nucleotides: TGTGCCAGCAGCGTAAGGGGAACAGGGGACCAGCCCCAGCATTTT. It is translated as CASSVRGTGDQPQHF.

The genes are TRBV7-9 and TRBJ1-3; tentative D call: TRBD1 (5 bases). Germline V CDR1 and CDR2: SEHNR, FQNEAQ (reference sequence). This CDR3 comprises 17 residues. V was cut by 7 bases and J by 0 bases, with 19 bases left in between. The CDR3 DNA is TGTGCCAGCACCAGGCAGGGAGGGGCGATCTCTGGAAACACCATATATTTT. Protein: CASTRQGGAISGNTIYF. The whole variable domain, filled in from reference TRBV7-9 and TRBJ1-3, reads DTGVSQNPRHKITKRGQNVTFRCDPISEHNRLYWYRQTLGQGPEFLTYFQNEAQLEKSRLLSDRFSAERPKGSFSTLEIQRTEQGDSAMYLCASTRQGGAISGNTIYFGEGSWLTVV.

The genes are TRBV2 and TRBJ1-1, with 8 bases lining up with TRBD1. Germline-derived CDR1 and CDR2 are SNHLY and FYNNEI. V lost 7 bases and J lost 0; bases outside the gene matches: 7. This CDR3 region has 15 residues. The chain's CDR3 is CASILRTGMNTEAFF. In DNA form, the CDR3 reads TGTGCCAGCATCCTAAGGACAGGGATGAACACTGAAGCTTTCTTT. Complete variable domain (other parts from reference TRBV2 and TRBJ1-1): EPEVTQTPSHQVTQMGQEVILRCVPISNHLYFYWYRQILGQKVEFLVSFYNNEISEKSEIFDDQFSVERPDGSNFTLKIRSTKLEDSAMYFCASILRTGMNTEAFFGQGTRLTVV.

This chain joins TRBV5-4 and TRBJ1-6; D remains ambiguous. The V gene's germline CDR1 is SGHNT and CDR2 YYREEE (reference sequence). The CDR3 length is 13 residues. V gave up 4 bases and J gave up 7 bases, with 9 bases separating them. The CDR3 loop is CASSGIQNSPLHF. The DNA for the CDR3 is TGTGCCAGCAGCGGAATCCAGAATTCACCCCTCCACTTT.

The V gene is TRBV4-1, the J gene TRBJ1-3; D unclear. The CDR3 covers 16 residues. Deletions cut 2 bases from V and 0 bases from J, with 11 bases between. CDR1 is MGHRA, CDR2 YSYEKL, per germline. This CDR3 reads CASSQLHGISGNTIYF. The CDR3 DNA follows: TGCGCCAGCAGCCAACTCCACGGCATCTCTGGAAACACCATATATTTT.

CDR3 residues: CASSFFKGETNEKLFF. As DNA, the CDR3 is TGTGCCAGCAGCTTTTTTAAAGGGGAGACTAATGAAAAACTGTTTTTT. The chain has TRBV7-2 and TRBJ1-4; TRBD1 might be the D (5 bases). Germline assignment: CDR1 SGHTA and CDR2 FQGNSA. Trimming removed 3 bases from V and 2 bases from J, with 13 bases in between. This CDR3 region has 16 residues.

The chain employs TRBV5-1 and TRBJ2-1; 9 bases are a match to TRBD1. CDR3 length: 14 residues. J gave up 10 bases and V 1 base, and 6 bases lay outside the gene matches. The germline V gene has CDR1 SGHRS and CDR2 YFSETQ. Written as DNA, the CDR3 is TGCGCCAGCAGCTTGCAACAGGGGGCCGGGGAGCAGTTCTTC. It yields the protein CASSLQQGAGEQFF. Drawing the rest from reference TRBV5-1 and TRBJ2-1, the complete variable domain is KAGVTQTPRYLIKTRGQQVTLSCSPISGHRSVSWYQQTPGQGLQFLFEYFSETQRNKGNFPGRFSGRQFSNSRSEMNVSTLELGDSALYLCASSLQQGAGEQFFGPGTRLTVL.

This chain's CDR3 is CASRGLGAYEQYF. CDR3 nucleotide sequence: TGTGCCAGCAGGGGACTGGGGGCCTACGAGCAGTACTTC. J is TRBJ2-7 and V is TRBV2; TRBD2 might be the D (6 bases). The CDR3 has 13 residues. Germline V lookup: CDR1 SNHLY, CDR2 FYNNEI. Trimming pared 6 bases from V and 2 bases from J, leaving 11 bases between.

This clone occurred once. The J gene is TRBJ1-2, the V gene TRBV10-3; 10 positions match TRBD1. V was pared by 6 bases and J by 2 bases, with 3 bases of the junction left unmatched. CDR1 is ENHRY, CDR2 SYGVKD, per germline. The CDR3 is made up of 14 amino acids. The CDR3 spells CAISGTGANYGYTF. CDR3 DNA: TGTGCCATCAGCGGGACAGGGGCAAACTATGGCTACACCTTC.

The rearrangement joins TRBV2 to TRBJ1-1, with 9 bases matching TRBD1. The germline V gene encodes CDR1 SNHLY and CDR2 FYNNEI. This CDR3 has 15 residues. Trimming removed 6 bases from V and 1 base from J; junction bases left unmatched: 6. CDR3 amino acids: CASSEQGARNTEAFF. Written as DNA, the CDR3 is TGTGCCAGCAGCGAACAGGGGGCTAGGAACACTGAAGCTTTCTTT.

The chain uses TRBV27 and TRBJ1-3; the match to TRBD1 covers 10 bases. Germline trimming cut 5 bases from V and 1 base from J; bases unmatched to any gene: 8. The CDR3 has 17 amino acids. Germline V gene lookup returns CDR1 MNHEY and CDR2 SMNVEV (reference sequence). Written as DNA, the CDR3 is TGTGCCAGCAGTCCTCTAGGACAGGGGGGTTCTGGAAACACCATATATTTT. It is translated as CASSPLGQGGSGNTIYF.

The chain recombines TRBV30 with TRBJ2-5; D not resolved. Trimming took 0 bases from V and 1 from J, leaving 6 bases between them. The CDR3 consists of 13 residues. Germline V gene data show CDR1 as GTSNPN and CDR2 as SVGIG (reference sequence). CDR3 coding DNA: TGTGCCTGGAGTGTAGGCCTCCAAGAGACCCAGTACTTC. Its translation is CAWSVGLQETQYF.

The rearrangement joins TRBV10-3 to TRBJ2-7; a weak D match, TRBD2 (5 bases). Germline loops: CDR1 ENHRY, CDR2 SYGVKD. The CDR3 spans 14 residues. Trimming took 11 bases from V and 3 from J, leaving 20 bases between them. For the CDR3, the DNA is TGTGCCTTAACACACCCAAACGGGAACTACGAGCAGTACGTC. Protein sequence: CALTHPNGNYEQYV.

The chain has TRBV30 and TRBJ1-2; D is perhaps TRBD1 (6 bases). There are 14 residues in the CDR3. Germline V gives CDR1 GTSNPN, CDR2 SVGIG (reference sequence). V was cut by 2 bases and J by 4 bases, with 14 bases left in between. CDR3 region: CAWSTGTSLYGYTF. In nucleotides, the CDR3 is TGTGCCTGGAGTACGGGGACATCCCTCTATGGCTACACCTTC.

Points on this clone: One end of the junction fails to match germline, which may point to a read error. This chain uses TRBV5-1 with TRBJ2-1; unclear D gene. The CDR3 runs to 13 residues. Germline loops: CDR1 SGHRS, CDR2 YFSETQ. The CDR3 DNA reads TGCGCCAGCAGCTTGGCCGGAGTCAATGTGCAGTTCTTC. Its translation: CASSLAGVNVQFF.

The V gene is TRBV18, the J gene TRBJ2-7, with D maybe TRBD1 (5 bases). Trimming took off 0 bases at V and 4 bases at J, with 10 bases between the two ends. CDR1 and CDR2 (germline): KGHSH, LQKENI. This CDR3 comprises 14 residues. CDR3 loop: CASSPPVQGYEQYF. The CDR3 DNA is TGTGCCAGCTCACCACCGGTCCAGGGATACGAGCAGTACTTC.

The CDR3: CASSYSGRGAYEQYF. As DNA, the CDR3 is TGTGCCAGCAGTTACTCAGGCAGGGGTGCCTACGAGCAGTACTTC. V and J are TRBV6-6 and TRBJ2-7; TRBD1 is a possible D gene (6 bases). CDR1 is MNHNY and CDR2 is SVGAGI in the germline V gene (reference sequence). The V gene lost 0 bases and the J gene lost 2 bases, with 11 bases spanning the gap. The CDR3 consists of 15 residues.

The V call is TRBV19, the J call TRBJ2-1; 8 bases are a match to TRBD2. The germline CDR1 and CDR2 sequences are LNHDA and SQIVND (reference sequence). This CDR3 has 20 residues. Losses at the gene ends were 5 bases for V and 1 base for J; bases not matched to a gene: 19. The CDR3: CASSARTIAGRAWSYNEQFF. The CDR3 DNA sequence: TGTGCCAGTAGTGCCCGTACGATAGCGGGAAGGGCCTGGTCCTACAATGAGCAGTTCTTC. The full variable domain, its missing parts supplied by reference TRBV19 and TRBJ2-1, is DGGITQSPKYLFRKEGQNVTLSCEQNLNHDAMYWYRQDPGQGLRLIYYSQIVNDFQKGDIAEGYSVSREKKESFPLTVTSAQKNPTAFYLCASSARTIAGRAWSYNEQFFGPGTRLTVL.

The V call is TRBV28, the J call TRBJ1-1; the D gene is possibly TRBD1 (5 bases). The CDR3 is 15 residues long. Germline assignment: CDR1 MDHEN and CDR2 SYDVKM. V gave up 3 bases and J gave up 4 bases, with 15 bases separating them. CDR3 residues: CASSLGGGKPTEAFF. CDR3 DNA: TGTGCCAGCAGTTTGGGGGGAGGGAAGCCCACTGAAGCTTTCTTT.

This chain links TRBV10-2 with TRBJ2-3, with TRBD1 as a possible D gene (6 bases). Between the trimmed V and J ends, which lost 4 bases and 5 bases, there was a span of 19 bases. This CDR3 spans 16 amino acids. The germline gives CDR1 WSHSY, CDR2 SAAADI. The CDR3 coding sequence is TGCGCCAGCAGTGCGCCCACCGGGACATTCGGAGATACGCAGTATTTT. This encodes CASSAPTGTFGDTQYF.

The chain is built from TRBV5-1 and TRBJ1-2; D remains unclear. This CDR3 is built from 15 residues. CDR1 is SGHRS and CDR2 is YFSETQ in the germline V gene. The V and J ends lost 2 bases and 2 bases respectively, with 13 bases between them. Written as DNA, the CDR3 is TGCGCCAGCAGCTTCTTCCCCGCAGAGAACTATGGCTACACCTTC. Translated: CASSFFPAENYGYTF. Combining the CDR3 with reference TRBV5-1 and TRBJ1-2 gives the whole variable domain KAGVTQTPRYLIKTRGQQVTLSCSPISGHRSVSWYQQTPGQGLQFLFEYFSETQRNKGNFPGRFSGRQFSNSRSEMNVSTLELGDSALYLCASSFFPAENYGYTFGSGTRLTVV.

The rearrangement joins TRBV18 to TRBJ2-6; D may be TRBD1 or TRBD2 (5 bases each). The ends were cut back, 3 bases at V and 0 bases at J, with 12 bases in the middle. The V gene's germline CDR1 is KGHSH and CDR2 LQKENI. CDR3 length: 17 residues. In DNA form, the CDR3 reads TGTGCCAGCTCACCGGGGGACGGCAGCTCTGGGGCCAACGTCCTGACTTTC. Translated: CASSPGDGSSGANVLTF.

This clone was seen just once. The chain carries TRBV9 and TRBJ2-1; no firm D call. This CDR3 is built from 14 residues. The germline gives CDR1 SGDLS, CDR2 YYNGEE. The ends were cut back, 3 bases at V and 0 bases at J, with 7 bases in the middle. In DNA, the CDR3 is TGTGCCAGCAGCGGTAGCAGCTCCTACAATGAGCAGTTCTTC. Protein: CASSGSSSYNEQFF.

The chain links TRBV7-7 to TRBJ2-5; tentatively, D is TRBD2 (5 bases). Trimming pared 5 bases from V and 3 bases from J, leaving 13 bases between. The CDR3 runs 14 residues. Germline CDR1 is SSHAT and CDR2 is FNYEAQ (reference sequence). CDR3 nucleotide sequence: TGTGCCAGCAGCCAGGACCCGGGAAAAGAGACCCAGTACTTC. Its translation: CASSQDPGKETQYF.

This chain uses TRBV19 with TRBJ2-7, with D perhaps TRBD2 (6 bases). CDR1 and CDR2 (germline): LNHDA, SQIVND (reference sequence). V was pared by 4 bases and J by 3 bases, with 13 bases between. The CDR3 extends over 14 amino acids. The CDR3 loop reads CASSTSGQFYEQYF. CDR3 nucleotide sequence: TGTGCCAGTAGTACCAGCGGGCAATTCTACGAGCAGTACTTC.